These T cell receptor beta chains were read from a single sample in a study of blood T cell repertoires in COVID-19. The assay was immunoSEQ multiplex PCR, and TCRdb's table has in-frame clones only and misses some. The data contain about 110,000 clones, roughly 85% of them singletons. Sequencing input: peripheral blood. Every receptor here comes from a man aged 35 to 55 with acute or convalescent COVID-19. Each CDR3 is given with its conserved first and last residue. A D gene is named only where the DNA matches it firmly. Only some rows state a clone size, as once, few, many or a class for expanded clones.

CDR3 protein: CASSTTGGRSPLHF
CDR3 DNA: TGTGCCAGTAGTACAACAGGGGGCCGGTCACCCCTCCACTTT
J gene: TRBJ1-6
clone size: -
V gene: TRBV19
D gene: TRBD1

CDR3 protein: CASSYSSNYGYTF
CDR3 DNA: TGTGCCAGTAGTTACAGTTCCAACTATGGCTACACCTTC
J gene: TRBJ1-2
clone size: -
V gene: TRBV19
D gene: -

CDR3 protein: CASSDGAPGLAGGETQYF
CDR3 DNA: TGTGCCAGCAGTGATGGGGCTCCGGGACTAGCGGGAGGAGAGACCCAGTACTTC
J gene: TRBJ2-5
clone size: -
V gene: TRBV2
D gene: TRBD2

CDR3 protein: CASSPELAGGYNEQFF
CDR3 DNA: TGTGCCAGCAGCCCGGAACTAGCGGGGGGGTACAATGAGCAGTTCTTC
J gene: TRBJ2-1
clone size: once
V gene: TRBV11-2
D gene: TRBD2

CDR3 protein: CASSQDWAGQETQYF
CDR3 DNA: TGCGCCAGCAGCCAAGATTGGGCAGGGCAAGAGACCCAGTACTTC
J gene: TRBJ2-5
clone size: -
V gene: TRBV4-1
D gene: -

CDR3 protein: CASSLVEAGVDETQYF
CDR3 DNA: TGTGCCAGCAGCTTAGTCGAGGCGGGGGTCGATGAGACCCAGTACTTC
J gene: TRBJ2-5
clone size: -
V gene: TRBV11-2
D gene: TRBD2

CDR3 protein: CSASGTGPKLYEQYF
CDR3 DNA: TGCAGTGCTAGTGGGACAGGGCCAAAGTTGTACGAGCAGTACTTC
J gene: TRBJ2-7
clone size: -
V gene: TRBV20-1
D gene: TRBD1

CDR3 protein: CAWSVLLTGPYYEQYF
CDR3 DNA: TGTGCCTGGAGTGTACTGTTGACAGGACCATACTACGAGCAGTACTTC
J gene: TRBJ2-7
clone size: -
V gene: TRBV30
D gene: -

CDR3 protein: CASSYDRASSNEQFF
CDR3 DNA: TGTGCCAGCAGTTACGACAGGGCGAGCTCTAATGAGCAGTTCTTC
J gene: TRBJ2-1
clone size: -
V gene: TRBV6-5
D gene: TRBD1

CDR3 protein: CASSFSAGTRTDTQYF
CDR3 DNA: TGTGCCAGCAGCTTCTCTGCGGGAACCCGCACAGATACGCAGTATTTT
J gene: TRBJ2-3
clone size: -
V gene: TRBV7-3
D gene: -

CDR3 protein: CASSPYTGTGELFF
CDR3 DNA: TGTGCCAGCTCACCATATACGGGGACCGGGGAGCTGTTTTTT
J gene: TRBJ2-2
clone size: -
V gene: TRBV18
D gene: -

CDR3 protein: CASSRVASDTQYF
CDR3 DNA: TGTGCCAGCTCCCGGGTTGCCTCAGATACGCAGTATTTT
J gene: TRBJ2-3
clone size: few
V gene: TRBV7-3
D gene: -

CDR3 protein: CASSAPIGTGAYGYTF
CDR3 DNA: TGTGCCAGCAGCGCTCCGATCGGGACAGGGGCCTATGGCTACACCTTC
J gene: TRBJ1-2
clone size: -
V gene: TRBV9
D gene: TRBD1

CDR3 protein: CASSPTGVASPLHF
CDR3 DNA: TGTGCCAGCAGCCCGACAGGGGTAGCATCACCCCTCCACTTT
J gene: TRBJ1-6
clone size: -
V gene: TRBV11-2
D gene: TRBD1

CDR3 protein: CASSFGREGYGYTF
CDR3 DNA: TGTGCCAGCAGCTTCGGCAGGGAGGGTTATGGCTACACCTTC
J gene: TRBJ1-2
clone size: -
V gene: TRBV5-6
D gene: -

CDR3 protein: CASKVNPGTAYEQYF
CDR3 DNA: TGTGCCAGCAAAGTTAACCCCGGGACAGCCTACGAGCAGTACTTC
J gene: TRBJ2-7
clone size: -
V gene: TRBV6-5
D gene: TRBD1

CDR3 protein: CASSWVDRGSYGYTF
CDR3 DNA: TGTGCCAGCAGCTGGGTGGACAGGGGGAGCTATGGCTACACCTTC
J gene: TRBJ1-2
clone size: -
V gene: TRBV5-4
D gene: TRBD1

CDR3 protein: CASSEPGQGYEQYF
CDR3 DNA: TGTGCCAGCAGTGAGCCGGGACAGGGCTACGAGCAGTACTTC
J gene: TRBJ2-7
clone size: -
V gene: TRBV6-1
D gene: TRBD1

CDR3 protein: CASSSQINSPLHF
CDR3 DNA: TGTGCCAGCAGTTCCCAAATCAATTCACCCCTCCACTTT
J gene: TRBJ1-6
clone size: -
V gene: TRBV12-3/TRBV12-4
D gene: -

CDR3 protein: CASSLATGPYEQYF
CDR3 DNA: TGTGCCAGCAGCCTAGCGACAGGGCCCTACGAGCAGTACTTC
J gene: TRBJ2-7
clone size: once
V gene: TRBV11-1
D gene: -

CDR3 protein: CASSFGTSGGYGTDTQYF
CDR3 DNA: TGCGCCAGCAGCTTTGGAACTAGCGGGGGATATGGCACAGATACGCAGTATTTT
J gene: TRBJ2-3
clone size: -
V gene: TRBV4-3
D gene: TRBD2

CDR3 protein: CASSLTGNTGELFF
CDR3 DNA: TGTGCCAGCAGCTTAACCGGGAACACCGGGGAGCTGTTTTTT
J gene: TRBJ2-2
clone size: -
V gene: TRBV7-9
D gene: -

CDR3 protein: CASSSKSVYSGNTIYF
CDR3 DNA: TGTGCCAGCAGCTCAAAGTCGGTTTACTCTGGAAACACCATATATTTT
J gene: TRBJ1-3
clone size: -
V gene: TRBV11-2
D gene: -

CDR3 protein: CASSQEYQRGYEQYF
CDR3 DNA: TGCGCCAGCAGCCAAGAATACCAGCGGGGCTACGAGCAGTACTTC
J gene: TRBJ2-7
clone size: -
V gene: TRBV4-3
D gene: TRBD2

CDR3 protein: CASSLGAPGAGELFF
CDR3 DNA: TGCGCCAGCAGCTTGGGGGCCCCCGGGGCCGGGGAGCTGTTTTTT
J gene: TRBJ2-2
clone size: -
V gene: TRBV5-1
D gene: -

CDR3 protein: CASGLEQGATNEKLFF
CDR3 DNA: TGTGCTAGTGGTTTGGAACAGGGGGCAACTAATGAAAAACTGTTTTTT
J gene: TRBJ1-4
clone size: -
V gene: TRBV12-5
D gene: TRBD1

CDR3 protein: CASSEQGRTYGYTF
CDR3 DNA: TGTGCCAGCAGCGAACAAGGGAGGACGTATGGCTACACCTTC
J gene: TRBJ1-2
clone size: -
V gene: TRBV25-1
D gene: -

CDR3 protein: CASSLMWDRDQSGANVLTF
CDR3 DNA: TGTGCCAGCAGCTTAATGTGGGACAGGGATCAATCTGGGGCCAACGTCCTGACTTTC
J gene: TRBJ2-6
clone size: -
V gene: TRBV7-9
D gene: TRBD1

CDR3 protein: CASSLGLAGGHEQFF
CDR3 DNA: TGTGCCAGCAGTCTAGGACTAGCGGGAGGGCATGAGCAGTTCTTC
J gene: TRBJ2-1
clone size: once
V gene: TRBV2
D gene: TRBD2

CDR3 protein: CASSLRWTGPRETQYF
CDR3 DNA: TGTGCCAGCAGCCTCCGTTGGACAGGGCCGCGAGAGACCCAGTACTTC
J gene: TRBJ2-5
clone size: -
V gene: TRBV5-6
D gene: TRBD1